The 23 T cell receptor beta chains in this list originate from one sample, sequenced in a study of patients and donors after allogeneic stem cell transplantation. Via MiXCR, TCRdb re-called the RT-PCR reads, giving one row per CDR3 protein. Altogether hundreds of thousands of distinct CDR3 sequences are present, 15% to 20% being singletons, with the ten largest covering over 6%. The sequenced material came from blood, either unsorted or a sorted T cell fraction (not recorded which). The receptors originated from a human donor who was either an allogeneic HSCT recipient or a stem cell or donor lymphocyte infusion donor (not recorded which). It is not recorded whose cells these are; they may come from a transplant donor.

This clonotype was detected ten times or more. The CDR3 is CASTRPGTVNTEAFF. The DNA of the CDR3 is TGTGCCAGCACCCGTCCCGGGACAGTGAACACTGAAGCTTTCTTT. V and J are TRBV28 and TRBJ1-1, with 7 bases fitting TRBD1. The CDR3 runs 15 residues. J lost 0 bases, V lost 7 bases, and 8 bases had no gene match. CDR1 and CDR2 (germline): MDHEN, SYDVKM.

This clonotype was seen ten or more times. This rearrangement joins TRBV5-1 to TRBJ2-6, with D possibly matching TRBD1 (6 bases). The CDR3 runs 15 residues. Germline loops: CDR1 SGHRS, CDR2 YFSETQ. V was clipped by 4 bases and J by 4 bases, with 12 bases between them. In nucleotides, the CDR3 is TGCGCCAGCAGCCCCACAGGGATCGGGGCCAACGTCCTGACTTTC. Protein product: CASSPTGIGANVLTF.

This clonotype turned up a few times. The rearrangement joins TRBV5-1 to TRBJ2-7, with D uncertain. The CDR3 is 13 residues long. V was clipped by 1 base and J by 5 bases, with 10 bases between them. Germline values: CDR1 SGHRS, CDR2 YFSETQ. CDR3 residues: CASSLNQPNEQYF. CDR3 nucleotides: TGCGCCAGCAGCTTGAACCAGCCTAACGAGCAGTACTTC.

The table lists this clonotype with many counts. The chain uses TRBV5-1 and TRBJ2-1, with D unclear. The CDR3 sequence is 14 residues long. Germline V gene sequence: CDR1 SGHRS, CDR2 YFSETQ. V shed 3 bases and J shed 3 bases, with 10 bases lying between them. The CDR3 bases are TGCGCCAGCAGCTGGTTAGGGTTCTACAATGAGCAGTTCTTC. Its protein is CASSWLGFYNEQFF.

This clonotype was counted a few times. DNA of the CDR3: TGTGCCTGGAGCTGGGGGGGTCCTGAAGCTTTCTTT. Amino acids: CAWSWGGPEAFF. The chain couples TRBV30 to TRBJ1-1; D is perhaps TRBD1 (5 bases). CDR1 is GTSNPN, CDR2 SVGIG, per germline (reference sequence). Trimming stripped 3 bases from V and 6 bases from J, with 11 bases between. The CDR3 extends over 12 amino acids.

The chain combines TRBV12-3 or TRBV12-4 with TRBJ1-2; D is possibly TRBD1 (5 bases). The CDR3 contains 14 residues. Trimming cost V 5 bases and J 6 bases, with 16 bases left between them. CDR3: CASSHDSPIHGYTF. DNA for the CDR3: TGTGCCAGCAGTCATGACAGCCCGATTCATGGCTACACCTTC.

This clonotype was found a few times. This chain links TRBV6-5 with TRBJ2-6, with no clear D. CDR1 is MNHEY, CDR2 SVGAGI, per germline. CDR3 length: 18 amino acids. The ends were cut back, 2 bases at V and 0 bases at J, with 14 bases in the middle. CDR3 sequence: CASSYGANSLSGANVLTF. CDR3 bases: TGTGCCAGCAGTTACGGAGCCAATTCCCTCTCTGGGGCCAACGTCCTGACTTTC.

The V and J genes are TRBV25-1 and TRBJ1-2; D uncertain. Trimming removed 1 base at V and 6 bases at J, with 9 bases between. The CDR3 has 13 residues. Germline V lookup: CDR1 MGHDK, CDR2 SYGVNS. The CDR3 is CASSESGRDGYTF. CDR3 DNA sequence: TGTGCCAGCAGTGAATCGGGGAGGGATGGCTACACCTTC.

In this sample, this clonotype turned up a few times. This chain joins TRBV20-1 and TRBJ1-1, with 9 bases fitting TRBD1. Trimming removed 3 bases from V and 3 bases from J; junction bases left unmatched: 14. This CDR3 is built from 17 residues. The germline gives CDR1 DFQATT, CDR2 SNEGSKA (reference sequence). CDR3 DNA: TGCAGTGCTAGCAGATGGGACCGGGACAGGGTGGACACTGAAGCTTTCTTT. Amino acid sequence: CSASRWDRDRVDTEAFF.

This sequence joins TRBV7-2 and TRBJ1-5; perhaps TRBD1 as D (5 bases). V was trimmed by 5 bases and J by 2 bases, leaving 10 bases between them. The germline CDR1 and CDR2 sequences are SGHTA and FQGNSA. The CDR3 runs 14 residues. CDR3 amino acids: CASSGGGRNQPQHF. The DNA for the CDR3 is TGTGCCAGCAGCGGCGGGGGTCGCAATCAGCCCCAGCATTTT.

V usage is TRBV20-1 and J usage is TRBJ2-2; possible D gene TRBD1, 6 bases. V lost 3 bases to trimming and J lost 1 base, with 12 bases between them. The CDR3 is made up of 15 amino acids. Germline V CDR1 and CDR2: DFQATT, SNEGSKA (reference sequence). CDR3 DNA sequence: TGCAGTGCTAGCAAACAGGGCTGGAACACCGGGGAGCTGTTTTTT. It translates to CSASKQGWNTGELFF.

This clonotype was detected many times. CDR3 sequence reads: CSASSLSTDTQYF. The CDR3 DNA is TGCAGTGCAAGCAGCCTTAGCACAGATACGCAGTATTTT. This sequence joins TRBV20-1 and TRBJ2-3; no clear D gene. Germline loops: CDR1 DFQATT, CDR2 SNEGSKA (reference sequence). V was shortened by 6 bases and J by 0 bases, with 10 bases between the two germline ends. This CDR3 has 13 residues.

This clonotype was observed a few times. The CDR3 bases are TGTGCCAGCAGCCACCTCCGGCGGGAGATACACAATGAGCAGTTCTTC. This translates into CASSHLRREIHNEQFF. This chain connects TRBV3-1 to TRBJ2-1, with 7 nucleotides matching TRBD2. The germline CDR1 and CDR2 sequences are LGHDT and YNNKEL (reference sequence). V gave up 3 bases and J gave up 5 bases; unmatched junction bases: 10. CDR3 length: 16 amino acids.

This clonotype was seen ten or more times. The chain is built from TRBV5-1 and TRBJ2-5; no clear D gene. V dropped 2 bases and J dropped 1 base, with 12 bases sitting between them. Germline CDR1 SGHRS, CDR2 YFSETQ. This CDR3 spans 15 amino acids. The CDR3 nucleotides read TGCGCCAGCAGCTTTGGTACGCTAGGCCAAGAGACCCAGTACTTC. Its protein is CASSFGTLGQETQYF.

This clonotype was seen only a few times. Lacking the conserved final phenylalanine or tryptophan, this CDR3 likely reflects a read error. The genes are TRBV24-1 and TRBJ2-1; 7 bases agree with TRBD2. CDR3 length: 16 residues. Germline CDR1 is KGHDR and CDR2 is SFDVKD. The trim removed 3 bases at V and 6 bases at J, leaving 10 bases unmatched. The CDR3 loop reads CATSDPTSVGLNEQFS. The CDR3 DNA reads TGTGCCACCAGTGATCCCACTAGCGTGGGCCTCAATGAGCAGTTCTCC.

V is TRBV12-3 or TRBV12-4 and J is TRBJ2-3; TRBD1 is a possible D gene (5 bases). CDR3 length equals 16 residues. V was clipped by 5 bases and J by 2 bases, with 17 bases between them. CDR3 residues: CASSTPGYPITDTQYF. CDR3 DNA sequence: TGTGCCAGCAGTACTCCAGGGTATCCCATCACAGATACGCAGTATTTT.

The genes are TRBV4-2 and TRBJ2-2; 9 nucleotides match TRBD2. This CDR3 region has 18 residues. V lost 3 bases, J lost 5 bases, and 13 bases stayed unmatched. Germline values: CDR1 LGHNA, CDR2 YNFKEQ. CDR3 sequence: CASSQRSSGARGTGELFF. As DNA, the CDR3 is TGTGCCAGCAGCCAGAGGTCTAGCGGGGCCCGGGGGACCGGGGAGCTGTTTTTT.

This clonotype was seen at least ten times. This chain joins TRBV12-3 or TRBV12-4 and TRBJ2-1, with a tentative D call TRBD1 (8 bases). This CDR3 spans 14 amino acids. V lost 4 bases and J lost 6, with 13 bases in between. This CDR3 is CASSSHRGGNEQFF. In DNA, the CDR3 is TGTGCCAGCAGTTCCCACAGGGGGGGCAATGAGCAGTTCTTC.

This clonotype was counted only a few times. The CDR3 loop reads CASSPGQGYQETQYF. The CDR3 region has the DNA TGTGCCAGCTCACCAGGGCAGGGGTACCAAGAGACCCAGTACTTC. The J gene is TRBJ2-5, the V gene TRBV18, with D possibly TRBD1 on 6 matching bases. CDR1 is KGHSH and CDR2 is LQKENI in the germline V gene. CDR3 length: 15 amino acids. V shed 2 bases and J shed 0 bases, with 10 bases lying between them.

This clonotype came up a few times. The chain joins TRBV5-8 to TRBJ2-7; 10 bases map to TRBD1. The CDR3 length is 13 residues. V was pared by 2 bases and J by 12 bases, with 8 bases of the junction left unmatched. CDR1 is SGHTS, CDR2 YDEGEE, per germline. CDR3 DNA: TGTGCCAGCAGCTTCCCTGACAGGGGGCTCTTGTACTTC. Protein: CASSFPDRGLLYF.

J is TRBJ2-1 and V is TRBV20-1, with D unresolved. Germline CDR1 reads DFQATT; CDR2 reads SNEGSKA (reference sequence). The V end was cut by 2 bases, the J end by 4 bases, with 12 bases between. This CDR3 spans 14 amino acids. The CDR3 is CSARRLVRYNEQFF. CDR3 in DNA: TGCAGTGCTAGACGGCTAGTAAGGTACAATGAGCAGTTCTTC.

CDR3 DNA sequence: TGTGCCACCGCTTTGGGGGGCGACTATGGCTACACCTTC. Encoded protein: CATALGGDYGYTF. The rearrangement uses TRBV10-3 and TRBJ1-2; D might be TRBD1 (6 bases). CDR3 length: 13 residues. Deletions cut 10 bases from V and 3 bases from J, with 15 bases between. Germline assignment: CDR1 ENHRY and CDR2 SYGVKD.

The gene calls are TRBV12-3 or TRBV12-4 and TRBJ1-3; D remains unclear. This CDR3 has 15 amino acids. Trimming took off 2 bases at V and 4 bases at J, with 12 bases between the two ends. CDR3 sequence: CASSLWGGYGNTIYF. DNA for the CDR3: TGTGCCAGCAGTTTATGGGGAGGGTACGGAAACACCATATATTTT.